These 16 T cell receptor beta chains originate from one sample sequenced in a study of CD8+CD57+ T cells in acquired aplastic anemia. TCR beta VDJ and CDR3 profiling used genomic DNA as template. MiXCR was run by TCRdb on the reads, yielding one entry per CDR3 protein. This table has some 82,000 distinct CDR3 sequences, under 50% appearing once. Sequencing was done on a sample of sorted CD4+, CD8+, or CD8+CD57+ T cells (not recorded which) from PBMCs. The receptors here all came from a human donor in good health, serving as a control.

This clonotype turned up a few times. A read error may be the cause here, since a much bigger clone is one base away. V usage is TRBV5-1 and J usage is TRBJ1-1; D unresolved. This CDR3 has 13 residues. Germline V gene sequence: CDR1 SGHRS, CDR2 YFSETQ. CDR3 sequence: CASSLSMNTEASF. In DNA, the CDR3 is TGCGCCAGCAGCTTGTCCATGAACACTGAAGCTTCCTTT.

This clonotype was picked up many times. The chain recombines TRBV9 with TRBJ1-1; no firm D call. Germline loops: CDR1 SGDLS, CDR2 YYNGEE. This CDR3 region has 13 residues. Trimming stripped 0 bases from V and 1 base from J, with 4 bases between. CDR3 in amino acids: CASSVAANTEAFF. The CDR3, as DNA: TGTGCCAGCAGCGTAGCGGCGAACACTGAAGCTTTCTTT.

This clonotype was counted at least ten times. The chain joins TRBV2 to TRBJ2-7; no clear D gene. The CDR3 runs 13 residues. The V gene lost 6 bases and the J gene lost 5 bases, with 14 bases spanning the gap. In germline, CDR1 is SNHLY, CDR2 FYNNEI. The CDR3 coding sequence is TGTGCCAGCAGCGCTACAACGTTCCACGAGCAGTACTTC. This encodes CASSATTFHEQYF.

Comment on this clonotype: A single base separates this from a much larger clone, so it may be a read error. The chain has TRBV12-3 or TRBV12-4 and TRBJ2-3; D gene unclear. The CDR3 spans 14 residues. Trimming removed 5 bases from V and 6 bases from J, with 15 bases in between. CDR3 sequence reads: CASSTYGWFDTQYF. The CDR3 DNA reads TGTGCCAGCAGTACCTACGGATGGTTCGATACGCAGTATTTT.

This clonotype showed up many times. V and J are TRBV19 and TRBJ1-1; weak D call: TRBD1 (6 bases). Trimming shortened V by 10 bases and J by 1 base, and 13 bases separated the two germline ends. CDR1 is LNHDA, CDR2 SQIVND, per germline (reference sequence). The CDR3 extends over 13 amino acids. The CDR3 here is CATLDSPNTEAFF. CDR3 DNA: TGTGCCACCTTGGACAGTCCGAACACTGAAGCTTTCTTT.

Ten or more counts support this clonotype. The V call is TRBV24-1, the J call TRBJ2-1; tentative D call: TRBD2 (5 bases). Germline CDR1 and CDR2: KGHDR and SFDVKD. The CDR3 has 14 amino acids. V was shortened by 2 bases and J by 5 bases, with 9 bases between the two germline ends. The CDR3 loop reads CATSDSREDNEQFF. CDR3 coding DNA: TGTGCCACCAGTGATTCCCGGGAAGACAATGAGCAGTTCTTC.

The sample holds many counts of this clonotype. The chain uses TRBV10-3 and TRBJ2-7; D is perhaps TRBD2 (6 bases). The CDR3 consists of 13 residues. The V gene's germline CDR1 is ENHRY and CDR2 SYGVKD. The V gene lost 1 base and the J gene lost 5 bases, with 9 bases spanning the gap. The CDR3 region has the DNA TGTGCCATCAGTGAGTACCGCGGGAACGAGCAGTACTTC. It translates to CAISEYRGNEQYF.

The CDR3 DNA reads TGTGCCATTAGACCAGGGGACAGGGACTACGAGCAGTACTTC. Protein product: CAIRPGDRDYEQYF. The chain links TRBV10-3 to TRBJ2-7, with TRBD1 matching 9 bases. Per the germline V gene, CDR1 is ENHRY and CDR2 is SYGVKD. The CDR3 length is 14 residues. Trimming took 9 bases from V and 3 from J; bases not matched to a gene: 9.

V usage is TRBV10-1 and J usage is TRBJ1-6, with TRBD1 matching 10 bases. Per the germline V gene, CDR1 is WNHNN and CDR2 is SYGVQD (reference sequence). The CDR3 contains 15 residues. V shed 2 bases, J shed 7 bases, and the junction held 2 bases outside the gene matches. The CDR3 spells CASSETTGGNSPLHF. In DNA, the CDR3 is TGCGCCAGCAGTGAGACGACAGGGGGCAATTCACCCCTCCACTTT.

The rearrangement joins TRBV11-3 to TRBJ2-5; TRBD2 matches 8 bases. The CDR3 contains 17 residues. CDR1 and CDR2 (germline): SGHNT, YENEEA. Trimming took 1 base from V and 2 from J; bases not matched to a gene: 9. CDR3 sequence (DNA): TGTGCCAGCAGCTTAGCGACTAGCGCGTCCTGGCAAGAGACCCAGTACTTC. This sequence encodes CASSLATSASWQETQYF.

This chain uses TRBV30 with TRBJ1-1; the D is unclear. The CDR3 covers 13 residues. Germline V CDR1 and CDR2: GTSNPN, SVGIG (reference sequence). The ends were cut back, 1 base at V and 3 bases at J, with 9 bases in the middle. CDR3 sequence reads: CAWSADMDTEAFF. The CDR3 coding sequence is TGTGCCTGGAGTGCTGACATGGACACTGAAGCTTTCTTT.

Ten or more counts support this clonotype. The CDR3 loop reads CASSGDREESTDTQYF. The CDR3 region has the DNA TGTGCCAGCAGCGGAGACAGGGAAGAGAGCACAGATACGCAGTATTTT. V is TRBV9 and J is TRBJ2-3, with 7 bases that match TRBD1. The CDR3 length is 16 residues. J lost 0 bases, V lost 3 bases, and 7 bases had no gene match. CDR1 SGDLS and CDR2 YYNGEE come from the germline V gene.

The CDR3 is CSVVLEYGYTF. CDR3 DNA: TGCAGCGTTGTCCTGGAGTATGGCTACACCTTC. The rearrangement links TRBV29-1 to TRBJ1-2, with D uncertain. The CDR3 totals 11 residues. Germline loops: CDR1 SQVTM, CDR2 ANQGSEA. The V end lost 4 bases, the J end lost 5 bases, and 8 bases lay between the germline ends.

The J gene is TRBJ1-5, the V gene TRBV27; TRBD1 matches 7 bases. The junction had 2 bases not matched to a gene; V was cut back by 0 bases and J by 3 bases. Germline CDR1 reads MNHEY; CDR2 reads SMNVEV (reference sequence). This CDR3 is 15 amino acids long. CDR3 in amino acids: CASSLSQGINQPQHF. CDR3 nucleotide sequence: TGTGCCAGCAGTTTATCACAGGGGATCAATCAGCCCCAGCATTTT.

In its sample, this clonotype was seen many times. This chain connects TRBV24-1 to TRBJ1-1; 7 bases are a match to TRBD1. The V segment lost 4 bases and the J segment 3 bases; nucleotides outside the gene matches: 7. Looked up from germline, CDR1 is KGHDR and CDR2 is SFDVKD. The CDR3 has 15 amino acids. CDR3 in DNA: TGTGCCACCAGTGAAAACAGGGGTCCTGACACTGAAGCTTTCTTT. Protein sequence: CATSENRGPDTEAFF.

This clonotype was recorded a few times. An end of the junction does not agree with germline; a read error may underlie this. The chain employs TRBV6-1 and TRBJ2-7; no firm D call. This CDR3 has 17 amino acids. Germline V gene sequence: CDR1 MNHNS, CDR2 SASEGT. The CDR3 nucleotides are TGTGCCAGCAGTAAAGCGACCGGCACCCCGATGGACTACGAGCAGTACTTC. It encodes CASSKATGTPMDYEQYF.